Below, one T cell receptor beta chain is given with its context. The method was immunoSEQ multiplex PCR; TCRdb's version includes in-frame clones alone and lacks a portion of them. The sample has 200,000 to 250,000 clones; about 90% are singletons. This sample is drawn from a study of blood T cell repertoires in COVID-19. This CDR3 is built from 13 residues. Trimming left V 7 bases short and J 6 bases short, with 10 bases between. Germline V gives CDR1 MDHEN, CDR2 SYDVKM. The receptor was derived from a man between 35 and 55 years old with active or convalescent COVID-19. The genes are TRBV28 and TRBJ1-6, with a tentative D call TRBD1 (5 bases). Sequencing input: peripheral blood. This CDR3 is CASTGRLNSPLHF. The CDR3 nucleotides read TGTGCCAGCACAGGGCGGCTTAATTCACCCCTCCACTTT.